What follows is one T cell receptor (beta chain) and its context. TCRdb keeps only in-frame clones here, not all; method: immunoSEQ multiplex PCR. Of nearly 300,000 clones listed, 89% are singletons. The data were taken from a study of blood T cell repertoires in COVID-19. From germline, CDR1 is SGHRS and CDR2 YFSETQ. The length of the CDR3 is 15 residues. V lost 1 base and J 8 bases, leaving 16 bases between the germline ends. The specimen was PBMCs or T cells enriched from blood (not recorded which). V is TRBV5-1 and J is TRBJ2-1; a possible D gene is TRBD2 (5 bases). The source of this sequence is a woman in her forties or fifties who had been exposed to COVID-19. CDR3 coding DNA: TGCGCCAGCAGCTTGAATCCAGCGGTAGGAGATGAGCAGTTCTTC. Translation gives CASSLNPAVGDEQFF.